This TCR beta chain was recovered during a study of T cell repertoires in cytomegalovirus infection. Study summary: TCR beta signatures that were public indicated CMV infection and matching HLA type. The study's findings and limits: Identification of carriers of CMV plus the relevant HLA was performed using cumulative public TCR beta family frequency. Predominance within the ex vivo response was attributable to HLA-C-restricted CMV-specific TCR beta clonotypes.

TCRdb passed the reads through MiXCR, listing each CDR3 protein once. Among under 350,000 distinct CDR3 sequences, 9.5% were seen once, and the ten largest hold 3.5% to 4.5%. The V end lost 3 bases, the J end lost 1 base, and 9 bases lay between the germline ends. The germline V gene encodes CDR1 LNHDA and CDR2 SQIVND (reference sequence). There are 14 residues in the CDR3. This clonotype was detected a few times. Its matching antigen is unknown. This sequence was found in a human donor in good health (CMV status not recorded). Some clones in this sample may be carry-over from other donors' samples. The sequencing input was PBMCs. The chain combines TRBV19 with TRBJ1-1; D possibly corresponds to TRBD1 (5 bases). CDR3 residues: CASSMWGGNTEAFF. Written as DNA, the CDR3 is TGTGCCAGTAGTATGTGGGGGGGGAACACTGAAGCTTTCTTT.